The clone carrying this T cell receptor (beta chain) showed up just a few times. Its cognate antigen is unknown. Unmatched junction bases numbered 7, after V lost 0 bases and J lost 6 bases. CDR1 and CDR2 from the germline V gene are DFQATT and SNEGSKA (reference sequence). The CDR3 extends over 14 amino acids. This entry comes from a study of identical twins. Regarding the study as a whole: Out-of-frame alpha sequences shared by twins were enriched for low generation probability.

After template switching added a universal primer site, the resulting cDNA carried unique molecular identifiers. Each CDR3 protein gets one entry after TCRdb re-called the 5' RACE reads with MiXCR. The sample gives 500,000 or so distinct CDR3 sequences, roughly a fifth of which show up once; 0.91% is in the top ten. These data were also reused for a study on T cells expressing NK-cell markers. That report adds: An anti-gamma-delta TCR antibody confined sorting to alpha-beta TCR T cells across several of the experiments.

The clonotype comes from a woman in her late teens or twenties in good health. The chain carries TRBV20-1 and TRBJ2-7, with 8 bases identical to TRBD1. The material sequenced was CD4+ T cells sorted from blood. In DNA, the CDR3 is TGCAGTGCTAGAGATCGGGACAGGAGGCTCGAGCAGTACTTC. Protein: CSARDRDRRLEQYF.